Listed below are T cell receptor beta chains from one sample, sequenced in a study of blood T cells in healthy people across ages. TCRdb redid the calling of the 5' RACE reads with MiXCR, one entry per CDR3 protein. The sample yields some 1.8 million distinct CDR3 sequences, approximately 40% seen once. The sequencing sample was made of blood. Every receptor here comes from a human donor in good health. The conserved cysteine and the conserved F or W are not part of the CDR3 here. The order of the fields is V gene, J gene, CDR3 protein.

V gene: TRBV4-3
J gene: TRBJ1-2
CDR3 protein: ASSQDWQAYGYT

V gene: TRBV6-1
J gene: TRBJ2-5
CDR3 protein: AGSTLAGSVAETQY

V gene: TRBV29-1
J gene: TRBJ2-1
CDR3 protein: SVLKRDSYNEQF

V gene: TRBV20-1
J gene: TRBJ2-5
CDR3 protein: SAREYRGPGETQY

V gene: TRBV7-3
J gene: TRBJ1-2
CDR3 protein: ASSRTPPEGYT

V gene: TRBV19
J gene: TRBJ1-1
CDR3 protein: ASQDGMNTEAF

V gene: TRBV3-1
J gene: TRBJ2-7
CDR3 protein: ASSQGRLSSYEQY

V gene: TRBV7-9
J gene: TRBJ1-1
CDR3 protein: ASSSAGAGTEAF

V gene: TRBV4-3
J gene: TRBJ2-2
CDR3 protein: ASSQDAAGGGTGELF

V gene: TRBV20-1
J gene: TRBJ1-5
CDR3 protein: SVGPPSSNQPQH

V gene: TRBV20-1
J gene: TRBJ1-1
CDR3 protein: SATPLTGGVPEAF

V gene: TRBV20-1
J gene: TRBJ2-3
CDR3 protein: SARGPSIDTQY

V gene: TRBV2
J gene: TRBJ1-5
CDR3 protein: ASSEVLPLPQH

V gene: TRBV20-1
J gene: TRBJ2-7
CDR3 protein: SANGNDRGYAYEQY

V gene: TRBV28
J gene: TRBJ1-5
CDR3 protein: ASSWYRGDQPQH

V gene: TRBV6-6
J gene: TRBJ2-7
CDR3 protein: ASSSPTRQRSYEQY

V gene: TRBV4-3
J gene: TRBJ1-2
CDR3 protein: ASSQDLRTNLNYGYT

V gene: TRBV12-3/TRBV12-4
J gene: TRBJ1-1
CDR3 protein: ASSAIEYTEAF

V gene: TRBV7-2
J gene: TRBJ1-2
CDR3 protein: ASKKDRGAYGYT

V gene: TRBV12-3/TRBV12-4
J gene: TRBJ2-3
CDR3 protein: ASSPQSGSYTQY

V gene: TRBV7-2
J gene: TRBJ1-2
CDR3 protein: ASTQWGLGYT

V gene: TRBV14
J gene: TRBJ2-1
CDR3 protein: SSSPHGYGYNEQF

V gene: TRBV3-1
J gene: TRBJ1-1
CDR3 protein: ASSPGTSGEAF

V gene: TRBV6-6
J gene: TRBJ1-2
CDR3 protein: ASTVTGEVGYT

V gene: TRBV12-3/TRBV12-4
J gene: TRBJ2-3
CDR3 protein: ASSLNRDGTDTQY

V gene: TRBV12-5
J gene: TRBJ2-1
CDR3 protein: ASGRGVEQF

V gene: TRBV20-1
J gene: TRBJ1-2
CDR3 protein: SARLKGQGTFYGYT

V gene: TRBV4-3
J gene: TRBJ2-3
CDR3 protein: ASSQDWLAGGYTQY

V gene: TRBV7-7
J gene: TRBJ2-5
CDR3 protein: ASSFSQGRQETQY

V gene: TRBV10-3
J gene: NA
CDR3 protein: AIKSAGGQETQY

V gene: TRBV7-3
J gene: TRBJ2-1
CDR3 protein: ASSPEGGRYNEQF

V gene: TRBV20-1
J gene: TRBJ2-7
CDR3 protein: SAFRGQGREQY

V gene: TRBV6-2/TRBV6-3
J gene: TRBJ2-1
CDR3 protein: ASSYPQEQF

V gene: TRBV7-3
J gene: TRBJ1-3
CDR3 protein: ASSLSPDSGNTIY

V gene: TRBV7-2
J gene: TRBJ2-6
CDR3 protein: ASSLGPSSSGANVLT

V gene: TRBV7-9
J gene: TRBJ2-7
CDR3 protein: ASSSRVAYEQY